This T cell receptor beta chain was found in a study of blood T cell repertoires in COVID-19. Study context: COVID-19 samples collected from the United States, Italy and Spain covered acute and convalescent phases. Nucleic acid was either cDNA or gDNA, and it came from T cells, B-cell-depleted T cells, or PBMCs.

V lost 5 bases to trimming and J lost 0 bases, with 7 bases between them. Germline-derived CDR1 and CDR2 are SEHNR and FQNEAQ (reference sequence). The CDR3 is 13 residues long. Original processing notes: Nucleated cell number was recorded as an estimate derived from reference gene primer amplification. Some clones are missing from TCRdb's copy, which holds only in-frame ones; the method was immunoSEQ multiplex PCR. V and J calls and clone size are as listed in that table; D and trimming were resolved from the DNA. The sample consists of over 100,000 clones, approximately 90% of them appearing once. The sequence came from a human donor in a cohort sampled during active COVID-19. The chain has TRBV7-9 and TRBJ1-1; no clear D. Sample: peripheral blood. The CDR3 region is CASSRGMNTEAFF. DNA for the CDR3: TGTGCCAGCAGCCGCGGGATGAACACTGAAGCTTTCTTT.